This TCR beta chain was identified in a study of T cell responses to AZD1222 COVID-19 vaccine. Whole-study results and caveats: Across the whole spike, CD4 TCRs peaked at regions 160-218 and 743-854. Reportedly, close to half of spike-specific TCRs are directed against unmutated variant regions. Donors were mostly white British, more females; clonal diversity possibly underestimated.

TCRdb's table, derived via immunoSEQ multiplex PCR, lists solely in-frame clones and lacks some. Among 100,000 to 120,000 clones, around nine tenths were seen once, and the ten largest hold 2.5% to 3.5%. There are 14 residues in the CDR3. V was trimmed by 9 bases and J by 5 bases, leaving 20 bases between them. Looked up from germline, CDR1 is LNHDA and CDR2 is SQIVND (reference sequence). Notes on this clone: Its cognate antigen is unknown.

The chain recombines TRBV19 with TRBJ2-7; either TRBD1 or TRBD2 may supply D (7 bases each). The input for sequencing was peripheral blood, taken on day 0 of AZD1222 vaccination. The TCR sequence derives from an adult in good health. The CDR3 nucleotides read TGTGCCAGCAGAGCGGGACAGAGGAACCACGAGCAGTACTTC. Its translation is CASRAGQRNHEQYF.